This is a list of T cell receptor beta chains from one sample in a study of T cells in Graves' hyperthyroidism and ophthalmopathy. Each CDR3 protein is one row after TCRdb ran MiXCR on the multiplex PCR reads. The table shows 210,000 or so distinct CDR3 sequences, with roughly 15% occurring only once. Sequenced material: blood. Receptor source: a man aged 50 or older with Graves' hyperthyroidism. Each CDR3 is given with its conserved first and last residue. The order of the fields is D gene, clone size, CDR3 length, V gene, J gene, CDR3 DNA, CDR3 protein. The D gene is left open where the match is weak. For some rows the clone size is stated as once, few or many, or as a class when expanded; others skip it.

>NA|many|15|TRBV7-2|TRBJ2-1
TGTGCCAGCAGCTTAAATAGGACTCTTCAGGGTGAGCAGTTCTTC
CASSLNRTLQGEQFF
>TRBD2|NA|17|TRBV15|TRBJ2-1
TGTGCCACCAGCAGAGTCATCCGACTAGCGGGAGAAGATGAGCAGTTCTTC
CATSRVIRLAGEDEQFF
>TRBD2|once|14|TRBV4-1|TRBJ2-1
TGCGCCAGCAGGCTAGCGGGAGGGATGCGTGAGCAGTTCTTC
CASRLAGGMREQFF
>TRBD2|NA|15|TRBV20-1|TRBJ2-5
TGCAGTGCTAGAGGGGTCGCGGGAGAGGGGGAGACCCAGTACTTC
CSARGVAGEGETQYF
>TRBD2|once|13|TRBV19|TRBJ2-4
TGTGCCAGTAAAATTAGCGGGAGCAACATTCAGTACTTC
CASKISGSNIQYF
>TRBD1|many|13|TRBV7-8|TRBJ1-4
TGTGCCAGCAGCGGGGGGACAGGCGAAAAACTGTTTTTT
CASSGGTGEKLFF
>TRBD1|NA|11|TRBV20-1|TRBJ2-7
TGCAGTTTCAGACAGGGTCGGGAGCAGTACTTC
CSFRQGREQYF
>NA|many|15|TRBV27|TRBJ2-1
TGTGCCAGCAGTTTGGACTCGAGCTCCTACAATGAGCAGTTCTTC
CASSLDSSSYNEQFF
>NA|NA|14|TRBV11-2|TRBJ2-3
TGTGCCAGCAGCTTTGATAATGAGAGGGATACGCAGTATTTT
CASSFDNERDTQYF
>NA|few|14|TRBV6-1|TRBJ2-2
TGTGCCAGCAGTGAGGGTACGGGGACCGGGGAGCTGTTTTTT
CASSEGTGTGELFF
>NA|many|12|TRBV3-1|TRBJ1-1
TGTGCCAGCAGCTGGGGCGAATCTGAAGCTTTCTTT
CASSWGESEAFF
>NA|many|14|TRBV18|TRBJ2-5
TGTGCCAGCTCATCGACTAGTGCCCAAGAGACCCAGTACTTC
CASSSTSAQETQYF
>NA|many|14|TRBV5-4|TRBJ2-3
TGTGCCAGCAGCTTTAGTAGGGGTACAGATACGCAGTATTTT
CASSFSRGTDTQYF
>TRBD2|many|16|TRBV3-1|TRBJ2-1
TGTGCCAGCAGCCAAGATCATACTAGCGGGAGCCATGAGCAGTTCTTC
CASSQDHTSGSHEQFF
>NA|NA|14|TRBV28|TRBJ1-5
TGTGCCAGCAGTTCCCCAAGCTTGGTTCAGCCCCAGCATTTT
CASSSPSLVQPQHF
>TRBD1|many|15|TRBV18|TRBJ2-3
TGTGCCAGCTCTCGAACAGGGGTCCCCACAGATACGCAGTATTTT
CASSRTGVPTDTQYF
>NA|many|15|TRBV7-3|TRBJ2-3
TGTGCCAGCAGCTTGCTAGGACAGTCCACAGATACGCAGTATTTT
CASSLLGQSTDTQYF
>NA|many|15|TRBV18|TRBJ1-5
TGTGCCAGCTCACCAAGGGGAGGGGTAGATCAGCCCCAGCATTTT
CASSPRGGVDQPQHF
>NA|many|14|TRBV12-3/TRBV12-4|TRBJ2-5
TGTGCCAGCAGTTTACAGGGGCGATCTGAGACCCAGTACTTC
CASSLQGRSETQYF
>NA|many|14|TRBV6-2/TRBV6-3|TRBJ2-7
TGTGCCAGCAGTTACGAGGGAGGTTCCTACGAGCAGTACTTC
CASSYEGGSYEQYF
>TRBD1|NA|17|TRBV9|TRBJ1-3
TGTGCCAGCAGCCCTAGGACAGGGGGCTCCTCTGGAAACACCATATATTTT
CASSPRTGGSSGNTIYF
>NA|NA|17|TRBV27|TRBJ2-4
TGTGCCAGCAGTTTTTCCGGGCCTTCTCGCGCCAAAAACATTCAGTACTTC
CASSFSGPSRAKNIQYF
>NA|NA|14|TRBV6-4|TRBJ2-1
TGTGCCAGCAGTGAAAGTCCGGCGTCGGATGAGCAGTTCTTC
CASSESPASDEQFF